This T cell receptor (beta chain) emerged from a study of cytotoxic CD8 clonotypes in ibrutinib-treated CLL. Background on the study: Within the patient group, eleven to twelve were relapsed/refractory and fewer than 16 treatment-naive, and approximately 17 were IGHV unmutated. Sequencing produced an average of around 250,000 productive templates and 94,082 productive rearrangements per sample. Notes on the study in general: Clonotypes that were public were uncommon, and they contracted or stayed stable on treatment.

Notes on this clone: Antigen: not known.

Data came from immunoSEQ multiplex PCR; TCRdb stores just in-frame clones and leaves some out. The data hold about 58,000 clones, with approximately 71% observed a single time. PBMCs were cryopreserved, and 1.5 to 2.5 micrograms of genomic DNA from them went into TCR beta libraries. The sequence derives from a human donor with chronic lymphocytic leukemia. The starting material was PBMCs, obtained after 12 months of ibrutinib treatment.

The CDR3 sequence: CASSLNRDLSYNEQFF. CDR3 DNA sequence: TGTGCCAGCAGCTTAAACAGGGATCTTAGTTACAATGAGCAGTTCTTC. The rearrangement uses TRBV13 and TRBJ2-1; a weak D match, TRBD1 (6 bases). V was pared by 2 bases and J by 4 bases, with 15 bases between. The germline V gene has CDR1 PRHDT and CDR2 FYEKMQ (reference sequence). The CDR3 loop spans 16 amino acids.